This T cell receptor (beta chain) was found in a study of molecular identifiers for immune sequencing clone quantification. TCRdb fed the PCR reads into MiXCR, producing one record per CDR3 protein. The data hold some 70,000 distinct CDR3 sequences, with 15% to 20% observed a single time. The CDR3 loop spans 15 amino acids. Germline V gene sequence: CDR1 SGHNT, CDR2 YENEEA. V lost 5 bases to trimming and J lost 2 bases; unmatched junction nucleotides: 7. Sequencing input: naive CD8+ T cells from blood, with Jurkat cell RNA spiked in. This sample's subset: FACS-sorted CD8+CD4-CCR7+CD45RA+ naive T cells. This sequence was found in a human donor in good health. Some libraries in this study had Jurkat cell RNA spiked in. The chain links TRBV11-3 to TRBJ2-7; TRBD1 aligns across 9 bases. In DNA form, the CDR3 reads TGTGCCAGCAGCCCCAGGGACAGGGCGGCCTACGAGCAGTACTTC. This encodes CASSPRDRAAYEQYF.